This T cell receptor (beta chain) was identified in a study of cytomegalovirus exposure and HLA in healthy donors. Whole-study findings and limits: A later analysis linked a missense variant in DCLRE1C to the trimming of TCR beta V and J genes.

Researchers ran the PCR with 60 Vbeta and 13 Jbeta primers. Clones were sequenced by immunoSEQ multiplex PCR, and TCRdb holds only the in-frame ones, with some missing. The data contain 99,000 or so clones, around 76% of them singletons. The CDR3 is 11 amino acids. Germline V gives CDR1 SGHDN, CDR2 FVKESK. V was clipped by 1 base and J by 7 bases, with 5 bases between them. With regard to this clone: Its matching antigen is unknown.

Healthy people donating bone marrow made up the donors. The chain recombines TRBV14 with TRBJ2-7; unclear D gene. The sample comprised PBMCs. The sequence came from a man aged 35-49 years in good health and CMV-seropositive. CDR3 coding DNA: TGTGCCAGCAGCCAAGTAATGGAGCAGTACTTC. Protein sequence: CASSQVMEQYF.